This entry lists 5 T cell receptor beta chains sequenced from one sample in a study of T cells in tuberculosis. Libraries were prepared by immunoSEQ multiplex PCR; TCRdb keeps only in-frame clonotypes and omits some of them. The sample contains tens of thousands of clones, about 91% of which appear only once. The time point is: new active TB diagnosis, blood taken before or within 7 days of starting treatment. The sample in question was PBMCs, obtained at tuberculosis diagnosis. Receptor source: an adult with tuberculosis.

CDR3 sequence (DNA): TGTGCCAGCAGTGAGACTAGCGGGGGCCTATACAATGAGCAGTTCTTC. Residues: CASSETSGGLYNEQFF. The chain combines TRBV6-1 with TRBJ2-1; 12 bases map to TRBD2. CDR1 is MNHNS, CDR2 SASEGT, per germline. CDR3 length: 16 amino acids. V shed 3 bases and J 4 bases; nucleotides not matched to a gene: 4.

The rearrangement links TRBV28 to TRBJ2-7; D unresolved. Germline V CDR1 and CDR2: MDHEN, SYDVKM. The CDR3 has 12 amino acids. The V end lost 2 bases, the J end lost 4 bases, and 6 bases lay between the germline ends. The CDR3 reads CASSLPGYEQYV. The DNA of the CDR3 is TGTGCCAGCAGTTTACCAGGATACGAGCAGTACGTC.

This clone showed up just once. This sequence joins TRBV5-1 and TRBJ2-3; TRBD2 matches at 9 bases. The CDR3 length is 14 residues. V gave up 5 bases and J gave up 5 bases; unmatched junction bases: 6. CDR1 and CDR2 (germline): SGHRS, YFSETQ. For the CDR3, the DNA is TGCGCCAGCAGACCAAATAGCGGGGGAGATACGCAGTATTTT. It is translated as CASRPNSGGDTQYF.

The chain joins TRBV5-1 to TRBJ2-7; 7 nucleotides agree with TRBD2. V shed 0 bases, J shed 5 bases, and the junction held 5 bases outside the gene matches. This CDR3 contains 14 residues. CDR1 and CDR2 from the germline V gene are SGHRS and YFSETQ. The CDR3 DNA reads as TGCGCCAGCAGCTTGGAACTAGCGACCCACGAGCAGTACTTC. Translated: CASSLELATHEQYF.

The DNA for the CDR3 is TGTGCCAGTTACAACGCCTTTTATGGCTACACCTTC. Translation: CASYNAFYGYTF. The chain couples TRBV19 to TRBJ1-2; no clear D. The CDR3 spans 12 residues. Trimming cost V 8 bases and J 5 bases, with 12 bases left between them. Germline loops: CDR1 LNHDA, CDR2 SQIVND (reference sequence).